The rows below give T cell receptor beta chains drawn from one sample of a study of monozygotic twins with inflammatory bowel disease. Reanalyzing the 5' RACE reads, TCRdb keeps one entry per CDR3 protein, without DNA. This listing includes about 140,000 distinct CDR3 sequences. The sequenced material came from blood. The receptors shown here come from a human donor with ulcerative colitis or Crohn's disease, or a healthy co-twin of an affected twin (not recorded which). Each CDR3 is given with its conserved first and last residue.

length	V	J	CDR3
15	TRBV19	TRBJ2-5	CASTPSRRAGETQYF
16	TRBV6-1	TRBJ2-3	CASSGIAGVLTDTQYF
14	TRBV7-2	TRBJ1-1	CASSSGPFETEAFF
15	TRBV15	TRBJ2-1	CATSREVGPINEQFF
12	TRBV2	TRBJ1-2	CATQDRGYGYTF
12	TRBV9	TRBJ2-2	CASSELGSELFF
13	TRBV7-3	TRBJ2-1	CASSLTVASEQFF
13	TRBV12-3/TRBV12-4	TRBJ1-2	CASSFTGAEGYTF
13	TRBV12-3/TRBV12-4	TRBJ2-3	CASSLAKSHTQYF
14	TRBV6-1	TRBJ1-6	CASRWGTSNLPLHF
13	TRBV28	TRBJ1-2	CASSLDGEGGYTF
15	TRBV15	TRBJ2-7	CATSRDATSLYEQYF
14	TRBV3-1	TRBJ1-5	CASSQGLGGQPQHF
12	TRBV30	TRBJ1-2	CAWKDLAYGYTF
12	TRBV10-3	TRBJ2-7	CASRQAPYEQYF
14	TRBV19	TRBJ2-7	CASSMDRVSSEQYF
14	TRBV20-1	TRBJ2-1	CSARGDRGFGEQFF
12	TRBV6-5	TRBJ2-1	CASSRVLGEQFF
16	TRBV27	TRBJ2-7	CASSLSGLAGAWEQYF
18	TRBV6-1	TRBJ2-6	CASSLGRGQSSGANVLTF
13	TRBV2	TRBJ2-7	CASSAGLVYEQYF
16	TRBV7-9	TRBJ2-3	CASSLRASGSTDTQYF
15	TRBV7-2	TRBJ2-2	CASSLTAVNTGELFF
13	TRBV6-1	TRBJ2-1	CASIQNSYNEQFF
13	TRBV28	TRBJ1-5	CASSLWVVQPQHF
14	TRBV25-1	TRBJ2-2	CASSRLVDTGELFF
15	TRBV6-2/TRBV6-3	TRBJ2-1	CTSSKAGALGNEQFF
15	TRBV5-1	TRBJ2-6	CASSLGAPGANVLTF
13	TRBV10-3	TRBJ2-5	CAISEDLAGASYF